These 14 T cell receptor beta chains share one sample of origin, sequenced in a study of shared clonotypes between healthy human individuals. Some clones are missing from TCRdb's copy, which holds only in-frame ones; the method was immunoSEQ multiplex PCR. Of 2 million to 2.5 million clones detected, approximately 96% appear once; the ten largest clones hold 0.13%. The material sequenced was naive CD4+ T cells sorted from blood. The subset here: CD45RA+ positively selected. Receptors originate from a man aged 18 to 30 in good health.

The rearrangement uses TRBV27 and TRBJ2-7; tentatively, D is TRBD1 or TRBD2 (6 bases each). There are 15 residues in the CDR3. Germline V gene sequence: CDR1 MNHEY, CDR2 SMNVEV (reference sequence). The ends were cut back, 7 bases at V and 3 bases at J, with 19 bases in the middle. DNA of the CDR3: TGTGCCAGCACTCGGGCCGGGGGCTTTGGCTACGAGCAGTACTTC. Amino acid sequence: CASTRAGGFGYEQYF.

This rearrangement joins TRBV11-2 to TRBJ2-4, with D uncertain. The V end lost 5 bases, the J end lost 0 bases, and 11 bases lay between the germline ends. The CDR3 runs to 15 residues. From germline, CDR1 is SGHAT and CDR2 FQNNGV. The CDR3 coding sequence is TGTGCCAGCAGCATTGAAATATTAGCCAAAAACATTCAGTACTTC. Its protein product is CASSIEILAKNIQYF.

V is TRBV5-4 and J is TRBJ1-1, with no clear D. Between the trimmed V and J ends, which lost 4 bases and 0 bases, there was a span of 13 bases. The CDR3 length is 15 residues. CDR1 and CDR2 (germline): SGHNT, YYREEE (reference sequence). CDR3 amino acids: CASSGRQAMNTEAFF. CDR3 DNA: TGTGCCAGCAGCGGGCGCCAGGCCATGAACACTGAAGCTTTCTTT.

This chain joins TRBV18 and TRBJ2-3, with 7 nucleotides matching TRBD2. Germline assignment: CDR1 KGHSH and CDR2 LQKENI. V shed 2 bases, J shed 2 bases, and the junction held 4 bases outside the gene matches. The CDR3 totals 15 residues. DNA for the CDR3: TGTGCCAGCTCACCATTGGGACTACCCACAGATACGCAGTATTTT. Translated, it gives CASSPLGLPTDTQYF.

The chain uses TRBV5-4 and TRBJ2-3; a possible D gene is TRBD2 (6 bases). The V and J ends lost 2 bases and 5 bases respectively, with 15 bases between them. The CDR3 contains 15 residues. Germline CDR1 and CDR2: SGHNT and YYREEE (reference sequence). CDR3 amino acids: CASSLDGLSGDTQYF. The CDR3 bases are TGTGCCAGCAGCTTAGACGGACTTAGCGGAGATACGCAGTATTTT.

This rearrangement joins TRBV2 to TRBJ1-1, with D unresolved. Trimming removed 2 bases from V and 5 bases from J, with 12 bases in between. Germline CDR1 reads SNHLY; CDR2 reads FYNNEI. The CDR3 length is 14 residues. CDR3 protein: CASSENVLGTEAFF. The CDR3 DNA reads TGTGCCAGCAGTGAAAACGTCCTGGGGACTGAAGCTTTCTTT.

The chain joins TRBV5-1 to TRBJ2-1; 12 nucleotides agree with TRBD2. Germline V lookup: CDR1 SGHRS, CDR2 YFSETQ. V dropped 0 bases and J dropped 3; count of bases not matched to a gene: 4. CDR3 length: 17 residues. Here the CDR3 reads CASSLDPSGRVYNEQFF. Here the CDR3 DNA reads TGCGCCAGCAGCTTGGATCCTAGCGGGAGGGTCTACAATGAGCAGTTCTTC.

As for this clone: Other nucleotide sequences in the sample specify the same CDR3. The CDR3 DNA sequence: TGCAGCGTTGAAGGGGAGGGGGAAAAACTGTTTTTT. This encodes CSVEGEGEKLFF. V usage is TRBV29-1 and J usage is TRBJ1-4, with D tentatively TRBD1 (5 bases). V was cut by 1 base and J by 8 bases, with 8 bases left in between. The length of the CDR3 is 12 residues. In germline, CDR1 is SQVTM, CDR2 ANQGSEA.

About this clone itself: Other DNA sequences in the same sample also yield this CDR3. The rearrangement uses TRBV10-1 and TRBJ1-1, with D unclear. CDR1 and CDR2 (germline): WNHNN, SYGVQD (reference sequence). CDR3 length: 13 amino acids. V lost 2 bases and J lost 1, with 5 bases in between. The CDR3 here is CASSEPGNTEAFF. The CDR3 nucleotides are TGCGCCAGCAGTGAGCCAGGGAACACTGAAGCTTTCTTT.

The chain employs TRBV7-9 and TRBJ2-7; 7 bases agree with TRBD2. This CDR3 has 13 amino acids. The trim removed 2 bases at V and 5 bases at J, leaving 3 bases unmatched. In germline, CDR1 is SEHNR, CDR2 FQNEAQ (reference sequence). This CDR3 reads CASSLISGDEQYF. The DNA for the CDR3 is TGTGCCAGCAGCTTAATCAGCGGGGACGAGCAGTACTTC.

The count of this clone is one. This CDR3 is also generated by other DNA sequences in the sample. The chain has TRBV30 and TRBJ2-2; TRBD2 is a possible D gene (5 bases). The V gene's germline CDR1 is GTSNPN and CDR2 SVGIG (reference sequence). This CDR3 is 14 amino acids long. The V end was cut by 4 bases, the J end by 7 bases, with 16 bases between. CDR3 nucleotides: TGTGCCTGGAAGCCGGGATCCAGCGGCGGGGAGCTGTTTTTT. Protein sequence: CAWKPGSSGGELFF.

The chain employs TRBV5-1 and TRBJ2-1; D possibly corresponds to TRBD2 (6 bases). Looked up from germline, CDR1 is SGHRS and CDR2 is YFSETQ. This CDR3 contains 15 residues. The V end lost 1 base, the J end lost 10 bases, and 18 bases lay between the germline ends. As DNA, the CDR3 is TGCGCCAGCAGCTTGTCGGGGGACCTCGGAGGGGAGCAGTTCTTC. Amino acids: CASSLSGDLGGEQFF.

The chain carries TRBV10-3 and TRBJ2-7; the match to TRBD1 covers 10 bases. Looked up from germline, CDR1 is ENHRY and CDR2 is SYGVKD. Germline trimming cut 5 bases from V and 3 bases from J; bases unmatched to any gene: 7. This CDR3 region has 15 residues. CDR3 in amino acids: CAISSGQGGLYEQYF. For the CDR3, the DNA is TGTGCCATCAGTTCTGGACAGGGGGGCCTCTACGAGCAGTACTTC.

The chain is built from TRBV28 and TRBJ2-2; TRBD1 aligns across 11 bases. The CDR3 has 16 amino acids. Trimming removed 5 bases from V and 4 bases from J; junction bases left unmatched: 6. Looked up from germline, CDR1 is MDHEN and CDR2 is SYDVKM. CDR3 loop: CASSPPGTGGTGELFF. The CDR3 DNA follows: TGTGCCAGCAGTCCCCCCGGGACAGGGGGCACCGGGGAGCTGTTTTTT.